Listed here is a single T cell receptor beta chain. The data stem from a study of shared T cell receptors in the human thymus. Per germline, CDR1 SGHRS and CDR2 YFSETQ. CDR3 length: 16 residues. With V trimmed by 0 bases and J by 2 bases, 5 bases remained unmatched. The assay was immunoSEQ multiplex PCR, and TCRdb's table has in-frame clones only and misses some. The profile shows roughly 410,000 clones, roughly 94% of them singletons. The clonotype originates from a human donor. The chain has TRBV5-1 and TRBJ2-3; 8 nucleotides line up with TRBD1. Sequencing was performed on thymocytes. CDR3 in DNA: TGCGCCAGCAGCTTGGAGGGACAGGTCGACACAGATACGCAGTATTTT. Residues: CASSLEGQVDTDTQYF.